This TCR beta chain derives from a study of glioma-infiltrating T cells after dendritic cell vaccination. About the research overall: Patients had newly diagnosed or recurrent glioblastoma and received dendritic cell vaccines. Study-wide points: TCR clonality showed no direct relationship with survival.

CDR3 length: 16 amino acids. Germline lookup yields CDR1 SEHNR and CDR2 FQNEAQ (reference sequence). The J segment lost 4 bases and the V segment lost 1 base, leaving 8 bases of the junction unmatched. The immunoSEQ assay amplified TCRB CDR3 from up to roughly 2 ug DNA. Profiling relied on immunoSEQ multiplex PCR, and the TCRdb table lists in-frame clones only, not all of them. The repertoire holds just under 100,000 clones, with roughly 80% as singletons. As for this clone: Antigen: not known.

Time point: after dendritic cell vaccination, including at tumor progression/relapse. Selection required adequate fresh-frozen tumor tissue plus more than two years' survival data. J is TRBJ2-7 and V is TRBV7-9, with TRBD1 identical over 9 bases. Sample: blood, taken after dendritic cell vaccination. This receptor was taken from a human donor with glioblastoma. The CDR3 here is CASSLGRGTGRYEQYF. The CDR3 region has the DNA TGTGCCAGCAGCTTAGGCCGAGGGACAGGGCGATACGAGCAGTACTTC. Filled out from reference TRBV7-9 and TRBJ2-7, the complete variable domain reads DTGVSQNPRHKITKRGQNVTFRCDPISEHNRLYWYRQTLGQGPEFLTYFQNEAQLEKSRLLSDRFSAERPKGSFSTLEIQRTEQGDSAMYLCASSLGRGTGRYEQYFGPGTRLTVT.